This T cell receptor beta chain was profiled in a study of T cells in Graves' hyperthyroidism and ophthalmopathy. Turning to the study itself: Peripheral blood draws took place at initial diagnosis, ahead of any treatment. Study-level findings and limits: Classification by a 13 V-J model distinguished ophthalmopathy from stable hyperthyroidism.

Amplification of TCR beta CDR3 regions used RNA as the template. The HTBI primer set drove a first-round RT-PCR of the TCR CDR3. MiXCR, run by TCRdb on the multiplex PCR reads, gives a single entry per CDR3 protein. The sample has under 600,000 distinct CDR3 sequences, about 16% seen once; the top ten hold around 3.5%. This clonotype was observed at least ten times. What it binds is not known. The sequence came from a woman in her forties with Graves' ophthalmopathy. The sample taken for sequencing was blood.

The CDR3 is CSARVGGFSTDTQYF. The DNA of the CDR3 is TGCAGTGCTAGAGTCGGTGGGTTTAGCACAGATACGCAGTATTTT. The genes are TRBV20-1 and TRBJ2-3; D is unclear. Germline V gene sequence: CDR1 DFQATT, CDR2 SNEGSKA (reference sequence). CDR3 length equals 15 residues. The V gene lost 1 base and the J gene lost 0 bases, with 11 bases spanning the gap.